The entry below describes one T cell receptor beta chain. The antigen is undetermined. The CDR3 has 13 residues. Germline assignment: CDR1 MNHNS and CDR2 SASEGT. Trimming cost V 5 bases and J 5 bases; bases outside gene matches: 2. The sample comes from a study of T cells in Graves' hyperthyroidism and ophthalmopathy. General study results and limits: Median prediction lead before ophthalmopathy onset was 6.5 months with the model.

Amplification yielded TCR beta CDR3 regions, with RNA transcripts as the source. Researchers ran a first-round RT-PCR on the TCR CDR3 using the HTBI primer set. TCRdb itself ran the multiplex PCR reads through MiXCR, one entry per CDR3 protein. The sample contains approximately 700,000 distinct CDR3 sequences, about 45% of which appear only once. The TCR sequence derives from an adult man with Graves' disease, either hyperthyroidism or ophthalmopathy (not recorded which). The specimen was peripheral blood or thyroid tissue (not recorded which). V gene TRBV6-1 combines with J gene TRBJ1-5; 8 bases align to TRBD1. CDR3 sequence reads: CASSQTGDQPQHF. The CDR3 DNA reads TGTGCCAGCAGTCAGACAGGGGATCAGCCCCAGCATTTT.